There are a few counts of the clone carrying this T cell receptor beta chain. Its target is not known. This specimen comes from a study of post-analysis software for immune sequencing data. Study-wide results and limits: Included in a set of 5 or 6 TRBV segments more frequent in patients than controls were TRBV5-6, TRBV5-1 and TRBV20-1. Diversity measured as normalized Chao1 was significantly lower in multiple sclerosis patients than in controls. F measure grouped same-batch samples tightly together.

Incorporated into the TCR beta cDNA libraries were unique molecular identifiers, which served to reduce PCR and sequencing biases. Yield was approximately 500,000 cDNA molecules from around 0.96 to 9.9 million T cells. Each CDR3 protein is one row after TCRdb ran MiXCR on the PCR reads. The sample holds more than 450,000 distinct CDR3 sequences, around 34% seen once. This CDR3 has 14 amino acids. CDR1 and CDR2 from the germline V gene are SEHNR and FQNEAQ (reference sequence). With 4 bases removed from V and 2 bases from J, the gap between germline ends came to 11 bases. The J gene is TRBJ2-5, the V gene TRBV7-9; weak D call: TRBD2 (6 bases). This clonotype was sampled from a girl aged 2-17 years with multiple sclerosis. The sequenced sample consisted of blood. In DNA, the CDR3 is TGTGCCAGCAGCTCGGGGGAAGGTCAAGAGACCCAGTACTTC. Protein product: CASSSGEGQETQYF.